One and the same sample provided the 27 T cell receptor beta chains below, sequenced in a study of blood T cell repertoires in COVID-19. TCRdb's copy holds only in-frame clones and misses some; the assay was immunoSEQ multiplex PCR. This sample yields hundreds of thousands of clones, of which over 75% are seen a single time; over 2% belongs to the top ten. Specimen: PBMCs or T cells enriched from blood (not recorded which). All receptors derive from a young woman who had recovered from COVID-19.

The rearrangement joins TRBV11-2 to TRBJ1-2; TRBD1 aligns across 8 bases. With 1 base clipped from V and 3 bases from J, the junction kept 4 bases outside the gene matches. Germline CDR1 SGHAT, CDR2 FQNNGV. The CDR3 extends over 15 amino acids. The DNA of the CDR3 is TGTGCCAGCAGCTTAGGGACAGGGCTATACTATGGCTACACCTTC. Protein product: CASSLGTGLYYGYTF.

DNA of the CDR3: TGTGCCATCACCCAGGGACTAGCGGGGACTAGCACAGATACGCAGTATTTT. This codes for CAITQGLAGTSTDTQYF. The genes are TRBV10-3 and TRBJ2-3, with 13 bases aligning to TRBD2. Germline CDR1 and CDR2: ENHRY and SYGVKD. V trimming: 7 bases; J trimming: 0 bases; junction bases outside the gene matches: 7. This CDR3 region has 17 residues.

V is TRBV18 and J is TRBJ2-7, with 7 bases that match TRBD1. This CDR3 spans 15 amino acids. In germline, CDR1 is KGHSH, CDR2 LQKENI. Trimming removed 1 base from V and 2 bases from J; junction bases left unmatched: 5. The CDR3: CASSPQRDSTYEQYF. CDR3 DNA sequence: TGTGCCAGCTCACCACAAAGGGACAGCACCTACGAGCAGTACTTC.

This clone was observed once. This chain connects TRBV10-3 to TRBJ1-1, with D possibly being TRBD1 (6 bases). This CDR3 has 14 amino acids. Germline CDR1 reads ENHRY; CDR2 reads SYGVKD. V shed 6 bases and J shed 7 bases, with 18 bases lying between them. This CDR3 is CAIRDPGTTNEAFF. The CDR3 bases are TGTGCCATCAGGGACCCCGGGACAACGAATGAAGCTTTCTTT.

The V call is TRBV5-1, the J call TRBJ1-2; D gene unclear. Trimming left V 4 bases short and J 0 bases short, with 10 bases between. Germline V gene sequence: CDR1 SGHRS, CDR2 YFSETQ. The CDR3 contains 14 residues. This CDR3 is CASSETPTNYGYTF. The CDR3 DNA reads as TGCGCCAGCAGCGAAACTCCTACTAACTATGGCTACACCTTC.

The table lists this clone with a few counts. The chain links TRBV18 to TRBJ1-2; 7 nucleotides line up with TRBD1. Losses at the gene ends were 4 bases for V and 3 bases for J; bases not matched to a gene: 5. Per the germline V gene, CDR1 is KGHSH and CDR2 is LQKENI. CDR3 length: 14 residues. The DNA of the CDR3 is TGTGCCAGCTCACTCACCGGGACAGACTATGGCTACACCTTC. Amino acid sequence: CASSLTGTDYGYTF.

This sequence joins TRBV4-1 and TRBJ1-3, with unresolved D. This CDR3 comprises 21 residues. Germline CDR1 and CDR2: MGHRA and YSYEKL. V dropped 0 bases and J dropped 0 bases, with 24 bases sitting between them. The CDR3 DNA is TGCGCCAGCAGCCAAGATGCTTGGCAGGCGCCAAATCCGTACTCTGGAAACACCATATATTTT. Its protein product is CASSQDAWQAPNPYSGNTIYF.

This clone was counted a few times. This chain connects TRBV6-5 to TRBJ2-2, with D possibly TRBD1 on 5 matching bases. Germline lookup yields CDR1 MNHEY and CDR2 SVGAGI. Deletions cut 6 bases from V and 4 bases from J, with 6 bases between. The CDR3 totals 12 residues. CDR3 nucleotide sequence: TGTGCCAGCAGAACAGGCACCGGGGAGCTGTTTTTT. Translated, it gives CASRTGTGELFF.

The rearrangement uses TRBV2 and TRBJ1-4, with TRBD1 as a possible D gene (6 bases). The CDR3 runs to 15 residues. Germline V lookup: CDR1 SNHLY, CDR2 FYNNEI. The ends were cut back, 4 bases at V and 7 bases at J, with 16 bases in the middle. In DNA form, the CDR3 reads TGTGCCAGCAGTGGCTTACAGGGAAAGGGTGAAAAACTGTTTTTT. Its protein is CASSGLQGKGEKLFF.

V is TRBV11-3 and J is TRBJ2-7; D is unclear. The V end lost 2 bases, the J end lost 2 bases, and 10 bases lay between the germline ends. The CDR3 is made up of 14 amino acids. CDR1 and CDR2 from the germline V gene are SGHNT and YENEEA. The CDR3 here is CASSLFRGTYEQYF. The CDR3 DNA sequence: TGTGCCAGCAGCTTATTCAGAGGAACCTACGAGCAGTACTTC.

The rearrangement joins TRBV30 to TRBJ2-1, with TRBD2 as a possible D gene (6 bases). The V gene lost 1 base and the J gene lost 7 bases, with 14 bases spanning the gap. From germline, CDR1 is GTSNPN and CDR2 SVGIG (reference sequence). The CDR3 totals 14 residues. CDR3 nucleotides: TGTGCCTGGAGTGGGCTAGCGATGGGAAATGAGCAGTTCTTC. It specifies CAWSGLAMGNEQFF.

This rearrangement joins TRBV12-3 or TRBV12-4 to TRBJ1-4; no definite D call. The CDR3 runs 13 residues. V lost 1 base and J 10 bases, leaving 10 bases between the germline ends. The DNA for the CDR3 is TGTGCCAGCAGTTTAGACCCTGCGGCAAAACTGTTTTTT. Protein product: CASSLDPAAKLFF.

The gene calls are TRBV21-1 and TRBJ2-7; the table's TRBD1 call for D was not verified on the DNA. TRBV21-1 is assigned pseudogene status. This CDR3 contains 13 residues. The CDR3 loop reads CASSKGQGYEQYF. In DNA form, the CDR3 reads TGTGCCAGCAGCAAAGGACAGGGGTACGAGCAGTACTTC.

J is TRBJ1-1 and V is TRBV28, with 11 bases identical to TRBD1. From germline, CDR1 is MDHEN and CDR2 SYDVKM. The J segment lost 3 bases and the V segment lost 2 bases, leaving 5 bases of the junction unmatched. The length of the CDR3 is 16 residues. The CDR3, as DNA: TGTGCCAGCAGTTTAAAGGACAGGGGGCGAGACACTGAAGCTTTCTTT. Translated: CASSLKDRGRDTEAFF.

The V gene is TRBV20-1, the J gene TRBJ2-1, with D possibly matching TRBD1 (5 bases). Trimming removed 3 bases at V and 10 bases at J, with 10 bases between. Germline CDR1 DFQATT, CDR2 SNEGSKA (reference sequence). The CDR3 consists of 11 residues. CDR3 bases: TGCAGTGCTAGCAGGGCTGGAGAGCAGTTCTTC. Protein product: CSASRAGEQFF.

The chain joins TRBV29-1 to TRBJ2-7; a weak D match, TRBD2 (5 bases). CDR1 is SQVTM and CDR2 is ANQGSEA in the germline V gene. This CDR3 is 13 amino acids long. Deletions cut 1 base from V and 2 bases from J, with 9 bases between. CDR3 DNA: TGCAGCGTTGAAGGGACTCAGACCTACGAGCAGTACTTC. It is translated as CSVEGTQTYEQYF.

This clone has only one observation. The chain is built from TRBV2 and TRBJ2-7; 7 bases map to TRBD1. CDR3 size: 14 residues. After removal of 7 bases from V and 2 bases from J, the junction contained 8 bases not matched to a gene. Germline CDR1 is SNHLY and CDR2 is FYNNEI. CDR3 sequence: CASKPGQGAYEQYF. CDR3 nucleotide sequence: TGTGCCAGCAAGCCTGGGCAGGGGGCCTACGAGCAGTACTTC.

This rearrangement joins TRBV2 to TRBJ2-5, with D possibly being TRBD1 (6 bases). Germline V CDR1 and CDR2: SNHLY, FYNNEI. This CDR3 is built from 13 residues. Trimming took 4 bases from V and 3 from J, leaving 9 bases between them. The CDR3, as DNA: TGTGCCAGCAGTGTTGACAGGAAAGAGACCCAGTACTTC. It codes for CASSVDRKETQYF.

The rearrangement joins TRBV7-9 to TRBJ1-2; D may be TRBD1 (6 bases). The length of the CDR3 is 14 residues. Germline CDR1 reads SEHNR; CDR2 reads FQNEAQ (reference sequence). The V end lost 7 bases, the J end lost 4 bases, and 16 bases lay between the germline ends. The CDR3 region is CASTTGPTTYGYTF. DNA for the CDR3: TGTGCCAGCACCACAGGGCCCACGACCTATGGCTACACCTTC.

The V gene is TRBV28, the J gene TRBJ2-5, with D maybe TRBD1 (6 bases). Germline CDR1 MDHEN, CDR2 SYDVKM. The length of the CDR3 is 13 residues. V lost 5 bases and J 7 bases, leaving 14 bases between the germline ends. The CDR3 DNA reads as TGTGCCAGCAGTGGATCTCTCAGGGGGACCCAGTACTTC. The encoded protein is CASSGSLRGTQYF. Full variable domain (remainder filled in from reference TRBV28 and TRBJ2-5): DVKVTQSSRYLVKRTGEKVFLECVQDMDHENMFWYRQDPGLGLRLIYFSYDVKMKEKGDIPEGYSVSREKKERFSLILESASTNQTSMYLCASSGSLRGTQYFGPGTRLLVL.

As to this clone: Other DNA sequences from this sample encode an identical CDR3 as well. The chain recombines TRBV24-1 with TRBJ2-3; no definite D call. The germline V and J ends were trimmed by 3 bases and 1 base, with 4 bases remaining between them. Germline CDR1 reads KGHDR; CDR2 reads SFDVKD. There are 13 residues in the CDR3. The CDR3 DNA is TGTGCCACCAGTGATCGAGGCACAGATACGCAGTATTTT. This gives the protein CATSDRGTDTQYF.

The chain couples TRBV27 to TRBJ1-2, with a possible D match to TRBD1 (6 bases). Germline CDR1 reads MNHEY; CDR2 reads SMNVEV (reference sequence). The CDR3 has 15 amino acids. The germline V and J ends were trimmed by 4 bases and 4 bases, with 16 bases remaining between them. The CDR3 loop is CASSYRDTPSYGYTF. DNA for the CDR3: TGTGCCAGCAGTTACCGGGACACCCCGTCCTATGGCTACACCTTC.

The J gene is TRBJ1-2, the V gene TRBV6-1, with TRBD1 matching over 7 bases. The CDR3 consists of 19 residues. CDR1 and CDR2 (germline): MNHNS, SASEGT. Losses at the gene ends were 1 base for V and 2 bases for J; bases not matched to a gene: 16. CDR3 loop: CASSEVEFQGTDANYGYTF. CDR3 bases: TGTGCCAGCAGTGAAGTAGAATTTCAAGGGACAGACGCCAACTATGGCTACACCTTC.

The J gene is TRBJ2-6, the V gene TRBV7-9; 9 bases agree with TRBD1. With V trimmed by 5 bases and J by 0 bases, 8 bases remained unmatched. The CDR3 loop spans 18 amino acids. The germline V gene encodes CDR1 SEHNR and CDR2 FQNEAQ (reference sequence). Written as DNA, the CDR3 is TGTGCCAGCAGCCCGGGACAGGGTCTCTCCTCTGGGGCCAACGTCCTGACTTTC. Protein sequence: CASSPGQGLSSGANVLTF.

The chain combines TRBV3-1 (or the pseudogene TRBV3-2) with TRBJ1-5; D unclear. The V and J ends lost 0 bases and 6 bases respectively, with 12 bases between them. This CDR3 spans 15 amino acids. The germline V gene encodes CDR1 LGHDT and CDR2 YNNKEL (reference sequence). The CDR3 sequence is CASSQDQANGQPQHF. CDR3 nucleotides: TGTGCCAGCAGCCAAGATCAGGCGAACGGTCAGCCCCAGCATTTT.

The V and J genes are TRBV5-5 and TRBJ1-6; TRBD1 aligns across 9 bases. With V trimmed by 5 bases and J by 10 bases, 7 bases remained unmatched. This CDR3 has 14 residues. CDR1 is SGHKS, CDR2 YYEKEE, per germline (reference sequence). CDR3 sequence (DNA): TGTGCCAGCAGTGCTCCGGACAGGGGCTCACCCCTCCACTTT. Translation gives CASSAPDRGSPLHF.

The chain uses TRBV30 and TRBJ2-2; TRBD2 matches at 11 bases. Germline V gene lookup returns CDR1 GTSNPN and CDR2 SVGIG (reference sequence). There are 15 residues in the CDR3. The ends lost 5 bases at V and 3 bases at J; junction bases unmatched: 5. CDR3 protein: CAWGRGLADTGELFF. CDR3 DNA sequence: TGTGCCTGGGGCCGGGGACTAGCGGACACCGGGGAGCTGTTTTTT.